Below, 21 T cell receptor delta chains from the same sample are listed, as sequenced in a study of γδ T cells in repeated Plasmodium falciparum infection (dated by TCRdb to about 2021). For bulk TCR repertoire analysis, Vgamma9/Vdelta2+ and Vdelta2-negative gammadelta T cell populations were flow-sorted out of peripheral blood mononuclear cells. Library method: multiplex PCR. Sequencer: Illumina MiSeq. TCRdb processed the public reads again with the CATT caller, after which rows with matching DNA were combined. For this sample the table gives about 48,000 delta-chain clones, of which about 1.6% were detected only once. The top ten hold 6.5% to 9.5% of the sample. The sequencing input was gamma-delta T cells from blood. The receptors originated from a pool of human donors (malaria-infected and uninfected, not separated).

This clone was picked up a small number of times. TCRdb assigns this DNA the protein of a much larger clone, which departs from its translation at residue 11; this likely reflects a read error, and the protein shown comes from translating the DNA. This chain joins TRDV1 and TRDJ1, with 8 bases that match TRDD2. Assignment of the J gene here rests on matching the DNA to germline, because TCRdb gives none. There are 21 residues in the CDR3. With V trimmed by 7 bases and J by 3 bases, 28 bases remained unmatched. Germline values: CDR1 TSWWSYY, CDR2 QGS. The CDR3 sequence is CALVWWLPTSQWGSRADKLIF. The CDR3 nucleotides read TGTGCTCTTGTATGGTGGCTTCCTACTAGTCAGTGGGGGTCAAGGGCCGATAAACTCATCTTT.

This clone was seen only a few times. A read error likely explains why the TCRdb protein, taken from a much larger clone, differs from this DNA's translation at residue 7; the protein shown is translated from the DNA. The CDR3 here is CALGELCASSQLGTDKLIF. The CDR3 DNA sequence: TGTGCTCTTGGGGAACTCTGTGCATCCTCCCAACTGGGAACAGATAAACTCATCTTT. The J gene is TRDJ1, the V gene TRDV1, with D maybe TRDD3 (6 bases). This CDR3 comprises 19 residues. Germline CDR1 TSWWSYY, CDR2 QGS. V gave up 0 bases and J gave up 5 bases, with 25 bases separating them.

Turning to this clone: The amino acid sequence in TCRdb belongs to a much larger clone and departs from this DNA's translation at residue 3, likely a sequencing read error; the sequence shown is translated from the DNA. This chain joins TRDV3 and TRDJ1; D not certain. The germline V and J ends were trimmed by 4 bases and 0 bases, with 21 bases remaining between them. The CDR3 consists of 16 residues. Per germline, CDR1 TVYSNPD and CDR2 GDNSRS (reference sequence). CDR3: CASIRPCRGYTDKLIF. For the CDR3, the DNA is TGTGCCTCCATCCGACCCTGTCGGGGTTACACCGATAAACTCATCTTT.

In this sample, this clone turned up many times. There is a difference at residue 7 between the TCRdb protein and the DNA translation, so the protein given here was translated from the DNA. The chain joins TRDV1 to TRDJ1; 7 bases align to TRDD3. Germline V gene data show CDR1 as TSWWSYY and CDR2 as QGS. This CDR3 has 18 amino acids. V dropped 0 bases and J dropped 4; count of bases not matched to a gene: 14. This CDR3 is CALGELNPAWLGVDKLIF. CDR3 bases: TGTGCTCTTGGGGAACTAAATCCGGCTTGGCTGGGGGTCGATAAACTCATCTTT.

In its sample, this clone was seen a few times. For this DNA, TCRdb reports the protein of a much larger clone, which diverges at residue 14, most likely from a read error; the protein presented here is translated directly from the DNA. This rearrangement joins TRDV1 to TRDJ1; tentatively, D is TRDD2 or TRDD3 (7 bases each). The CDR3 covers 21 residues. Germline loops: CDR1 TSWWSYY, CDR2 QGS. V lost 3 bases, J lost 4 bases, and 33 bases lay in between. In DNA form, the CDR3 reads TGTGCTCTTGGGGAGGTATTCCTACCCTCAACGCTGGGGGTCAATAGCGATAAACTCATCTTT. Translated: CALGEVFLPSTLGVNSDKLIF.

In regard to this clone: TCRdb's protein for this DNA is that of a much larger clone and differs from the translation at residue 12, likely a read error; the protein shown is the DNA translation. The gene calls are TRDV1 and TRDJ1; the D call may be TRDD2 or TRDD3 (5 bases each). No J gene is reported in TCRdb; it was inferred here by comparing the DNA with germline. CDR3 size: 19 residues. The germline V gene has CDR1 TSWWSYY and CDR2 QGS. The V gene lost 0 bases and the J gene lost 5 bases, with 25 bases spanning the gap. CDR3 nucleotides: TGTGCTCTTGGGGAACTAGTCGTTCCTTCGCTGAGGGATTCGGATAAACTCATCTTT. Its protein product is CALGELVVPSLRDSDKLIF.

This clone came up a few times. Given a far larger clone just one base away, this is likely a sequencing read error. Other DNA sequences in the sample encode the same CDR3. V and J are TRDV1 and TRDJ1; D unresolved. TCRdb is silent on the J gene; assignment here came from matching the DNA to germline. This CDR3 region has 19 residues. The germline V gene has CDR1 TSWWSYY and CDR2 QGS. The V gene lost 0 bases and the J gene lost 3 bases, with 23 bases spanning the gap. The DNA of the CDR3 is TGTGCTCTTGGGGAACTAGTTGGTATTGGGCGAAAACAAGCCGATAAACTCATCTTT. Translation: CALGELVGIGRKQADKLIF.

Remarks on this clone: TCRdb's protein, taken from a much larger clone, differs from this DNA's translation at residue 11, likely owing to a read error; the protein displayed comes from the DNA. CDR3 loop: CALGASGWVIPDKLIF. The CDR3 DNA is TGTGCTCTTGGGGCTTCTGGCTGGGTAATCCCCGATAAACTCATCTTT. V and J are TRDV1 and TRDJ1; tentatively, D is TRDD3 (5 bases). Per the germline V gene, CDR1 is TSWWSYY and CDR2 is QGS. The CDR3 runs 16 residues. V was cut by 4 bases and J by 3 bases, with 18 bases left in between.

This clone came up many times. A read error is possible here, since a much larger clone lies one base away. Other DNA variants within this sample encode the same CDR3. The gene calls are TRDV1 and TRDJ1; TRDD3 agrees at 8 bases. The J gene comes from matching the DNA to germline here; TCRdb lacks it. Germline V lookup: CDR1 TSWWSYY, CDR2 QGS. This CDR3 spans 24 amino acids. V gave up 0 bases and J gave up 0 bases; unmatched junction bases: 27. CDR3 region: CALGELGYVDSKLGAGRDTDKLIF. The CDR3 coding sequence is TGTGCTCTTGGGGAACTGGGTTACGTTGATAGTAAACTGGGGGCCGGACGTGACACCGATAAACTCATCTTT.

On this clone: The protein that TCRdb holds for this DNA derives from a much larger clone and differs from the translated DNA at residue 5, which likely indicates a read error; the protein shown here is translated from the DNA. J is TRDJ2 and V is TRDV1; 10 positions agree with TRDD3. Here the J gene was assigned by germline matching of the DNA, as TCRdb has none. V lost 3 bases, J lost 6 bases, and 13 bases stayed unmatched. Germline assignment: CDR1 TSWWSYY and CDR2 QGS. The CDR3 sequence is 18 residues long. Here the CDR3 DNA reads TGTGCTCTTGGGGATCTTCCTCCTCCCTGGGGGATAGCAGCACAACTCTTCTTT. Encoded protein: CALGDLPPPWGIAAQLFF.

Regarding this clone: TCRdb's protein, taken from a much larger clone, differs from this DNA's translation at residue 5, likely owing to a read error; the protein displayed comes from the DNA. The CDR3 DNA sequence: TGTGCTCTTGGGGGACTGGGATCAAGTCGTACTGGGGGATACGTCGACACCGATAAACTCATCTTT. Translated: CALGGLGSSRTGGYVDTDKLIF. The chain couples TRDV1 to TRDJ1; 13 nucleotides agree with TRDD3. Because TCRdb records no J gene, it was assigned here through a match of the DNA to germline. This CDR3 has 22 residues. The germline gives CDR1 TSWWSYY, CDR2 QGS. The junction had 20 bases not matched to a gene; V was cut back by 4 bases and J by 0 bases.

This clone was counted ten times or more. The TCRdb protein, from a much larger clone, departs from this DNA's translation at residue 11, likely by read error; the protein shown derives from the DNA. The chain combines TRDV2 with TRDJ1, with TRDD3 identical over 9 bases. Matching the DNA to germline supplied the J gene, which TCRdb does not give. The germline CDR1 and CDR2 sequences are GEAIGNYY and EKD. Unmatched junction bases numbered 13, after V lost 4 bases and J lost 5 bases. This CDR3 has 16 amino acids. CDR3 coding DNA: TGTGCCTGTGAACCTGCGGCCAAATGGGGGATAGATAAACTCATCTTT. Amino acid sequence: CACEPAAKWGIDKLIF.

This clone came up many times. This may be a read error: a much more frequent sequence differs by one nucleotide. The same CDR3 arises from other DNA sequences in this sample as well. The gene calls are TRDV1 and TRDJ1; D remains unclear. Since TCRdb gives no J gene, matching the DNA to germline was used here to assign it. V gave up 0 bases and J gave up 10 bases, with 18 bases separating them. Germline CDR1 and CDR2: TSWWSYY and QGS. The CDR3 is 15 residues long. CDR3 protein: CALGELLQSPMGLIF. The DNA for the CDR3 is TGTGCTCTTGGGGAACTGCTACAATCTCCGATGGGACTCATCTTT.

At least ten counts were recorded for this clone. TCRdb assigns this DNA the protein of a much larger clone, which departs from its translation at residue 7; this likely reflects a read error, and the protein shown comes from translating the DNA. V and J are TRDV1 and TRDJ2; D may be TRDD3 (5 bases). Trimming removed 1 base at V and 4 bases at J, with 25 bases between. The CDR3 is 20 residues long. Germline V lookup: CDR1 TSWWSYY, CDR2 QGS. The CDR3 sequence is CALGEPPLSGIYDETAQLFF. The CDR3, as DNA: TGTGCTCTTGGGGAACCTCCCCTAAGTGGGATTTACGATGAGACAGCACAACTCTTCTTT.

This clone occurred a few times. TCRdb assigns this DNA the protein of a much larger clone, which departs from its translation at residue 7; this likely reflects a read error, and the protein shown comes from translating the DNA. This chain connects TRDV1 to TRDJ1, with D uncertain. The J gene, left out of TCRdb, was set here by checking the DNA against germline. The CDR3 spans 14 residues. Germline lookup yields CDR1 TSWWSYY and CDR2 QGS. Trimming pared 1 base from V and 7 bases from J, leaving 13 bases between. This CDR3 reads CALGEPRGCGKLIF. The CDR3 coding sequence is TGTGCTCTTGGGGAACCCCGTGGGTGCGGTAAACTCATCTTT.

This clone has at least ten counts. TCRdb shows a much larger clone's protein in place of this DNA's translation, and the two differ at residue 4, likely through a read error; the protein shown is translated from the DNA. This chain uses TRDV1 with TRDJ1; D is tentatively TRDD2 or TRDD3 (7 bases each). CDR1 TSWWSYY and CDR2 QGS come from the germline V gene. The CDR3 is 22 amino acids. DNA for the CDR3: TGTGCTCTTTGGGAACTAGCGTGTTCCTACTGGGGCACTATGAAAAGGGCCGATAAACTCATCTTT. The encoded protein is CALWELACSYWGTMKRADKLIF.

This clone has a handful of counts. With a far larger clone one base away, a read error is the likely cause. Other DNA sequences from this sample encode an identical CDR3 as well. The CDR3 nucleotides read TGTGCTCTTGGGGAATCCCCTTCCTTTAGCCGTTTTTGTACACTGGCCGATAAGCTCATCTTT. This sequence encodes CALGESPSFSRFCTLADKLIF. The V gene was identified as TRDV1, while no J gene was called; no DNA check was done on the table's D call, TRDD3. This CDR3 is built from 21 residues. Germline CDR1 TSWWSYY, CDR2 QGS.

In its sample, this clone was seen many times. The protein held in TCRdb is that of a much larger clone and does not match this DNA's translation at residue 13, likely because of a read error; the protein shown is translated from the DNA. The V and J genes are TRDV1 and TRDJ1, with D perhaps given as TRDD2 or TRDD3 (5 bases each). The CDR3 is 19 residues long. From germline, CDR1 is TSWWSYY and CDR2 QGS. V lost 0 bases, J lost 7 bases, and 27 bases lay in between. The DNA for the CDR3 is TGTGCTCTTGGGGAACTCGGGATCCCTACCGAATTACGAAGGAGTAAACTCATCTTT. This sequence encodes CALGELGIPTELRRSKLIF.

This clone was picked up a small number of times. A far larger clone is one base from this, pointing to a likely read error. Other DNA sequences within the sample encode an identical CDR3. The chain carries TRDV1 and TRDJ1, with TRDD2 identical over 7 bases. CDR1 and CDR2 (germline): TSWWSYY, QGS. The CDR3 spans 22 residues. CDR3 coding DNA: TGTGCTCTTGGGGAATCCTCTTCCTATCGGTCGCTTATGGGTCCCCCTACCGATAAGCTCATCTTT. Protein product: CALGESSSYRSLMGPPTDKLIF.

This clone was seen a handful of times. With only one base between it and a far larger clone, this is likely a read error. Other nucleotide sequences in the sample specify the same CDR3. The chain links TRDV1 to TRDJ1, with 9 nucleotides matching TRDD3. Here the J gene came from matching the DNA to germline, since TCRdb omits it. CDR1 is TSWWSYY and CDR2 is QGS in the germline V gene. The CDR3 contains 23 residues. CDR3 nucleotides: TGTGCCCTTGGCCCATTACCCAGCCGCAAAGCCTACGAGCTGGGGATACGCGTCGATAAACTCATCTTT. It codes for CALGPLPSRKAYELGIRVDKLIF.

In its sample, this clone was seen many times. The chain recombines TRDV2 with TRDJ1; 7 bases align to TRDD3. Germline V CDR1 and CDR2: GEAIGNYY, EKD. Trimming took 3 bases from V and 0 from J; bases not matched to a gene: 18. The CDR3 contains 19 residues. CDR3 residues: CACDAVHLYWGSYTDKLIF. The CDR3 DNA follows: TGTGCCTGTGACGCCGTTCACTTGTACTGGGGCTCGTACACCGATAAACTCATCTTT.